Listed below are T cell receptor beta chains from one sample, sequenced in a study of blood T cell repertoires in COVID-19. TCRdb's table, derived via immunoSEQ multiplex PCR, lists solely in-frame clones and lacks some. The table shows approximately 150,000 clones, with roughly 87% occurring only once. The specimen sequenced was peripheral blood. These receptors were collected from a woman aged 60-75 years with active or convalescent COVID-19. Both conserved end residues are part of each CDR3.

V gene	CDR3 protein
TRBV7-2	CASSPRLGNEQFF
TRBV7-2	CASSIQGNTEAFF
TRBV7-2	CASSSTSVDTQYF
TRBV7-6	CASSLAGGATNEKLFF
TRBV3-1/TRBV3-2	CASSLQRAGYGYTF
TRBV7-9	CASSLEGATETQYF
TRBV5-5	CASSLDPALNYGYTF
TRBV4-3	CASSQETLGQTYEQYF
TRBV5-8	CASSPGDLYGYTF
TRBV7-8	CASSSRTENEKLFF
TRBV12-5	CASGLEVLAGAYNEQYF
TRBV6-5	CASTRGGTGAYEQYF
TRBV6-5	CASSSPWGGAYNEQFF
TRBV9	CASSRGQRQSSYEQYF
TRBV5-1	CASSLVGSPNEKLFF
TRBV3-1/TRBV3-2	CASSLQGYNSPLHF
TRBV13	CASSQRQESNQPQHF
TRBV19	CASSIDRRGGAENEQFF
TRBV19	CASRSPGTSEETQYF
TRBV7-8	CASTWEGQDEAFF
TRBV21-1	CASSAAQPPGSGGLTEQYF
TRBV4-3	CASSWGGSEKLFF
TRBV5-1	CASSGDSYNSPLHF
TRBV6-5	CASRKGQGLAFF
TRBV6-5	CASRRDSNQPQHF
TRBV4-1	CASSQATGVPYGYTF
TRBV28	CASTPGGEGAGELFF
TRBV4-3	CASSQMPLSVTEAFF
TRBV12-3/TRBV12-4	CASTEQGFGYTF
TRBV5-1	CASSSRQGNTGELFF
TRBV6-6	CASSPRTGVNYGYTF
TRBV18	CASSPEQGATYEQYF
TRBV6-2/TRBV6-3	CASSKTGYSRETQYF
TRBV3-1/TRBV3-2	CASSQDPGQETQYF
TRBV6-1	CASSEGTGARNEQFF
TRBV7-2	CASSAGRKETQYF
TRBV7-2	CASRTGLRDTQYF
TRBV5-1	CASSLATSSYNEQFF
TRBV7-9	CASNFSPNTGELFF
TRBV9	CASSKVSSGNTIYF
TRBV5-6	CASSLGLAGGKDTQYF
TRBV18	CASSPGNREKLFF
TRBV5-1	CASSSRPQYF
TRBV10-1	CASSRGRKETQYF
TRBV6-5	CASSYEVAGWRTEAFF
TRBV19	CASSRQGVVGNQPQHF
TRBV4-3	CASSQDGLAGVNTGELFF
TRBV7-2	CASSLVGALGEQYF
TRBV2	CASIGLTSTDTQYF
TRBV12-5	CASGLETGYGYTF
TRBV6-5	CASNGGMNTEAFF
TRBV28	CASSPPGTVGSPLHF
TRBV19	CASSNRGTNTGELFF
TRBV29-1	CSVLLALNEKLFF
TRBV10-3	CASGYGELFF
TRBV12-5	CASGTGTGSGEQFF
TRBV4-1	CASSHVGGRNTEAFF
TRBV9	CASSVGDRSYEQYF
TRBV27	CASSFRGPLNEQYF
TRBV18	CASSQGQSDVNEQFF